These 24 T cell receptor beta chains were sequenced from one sample in a study of Ad26.COV2.S vaccination and SARS-CoV-2 variants. As for treatment: about 20 received Ad26.COV2.S at low or high dose, single or two shots; about 5 received placebo; per-sample allocation not given. Sampling was performed 63 days after the first vaccine or placebo injection. Libraries were prepared by immunoSEQ multiplex PCR; TCRdb keeps only in-frame clonotypes and omits some of them. Here the sample spans some 400,000 clones, around 91% being singletons. This material consisted of peripheral blood, taken in a trial of Ad26.COV2.S vaccine versus placebo. These receptors all stem from a person between 18 and 65 years old who received the Ad26.COV2.S COVID-19 vaccine or a placebo.

The V call is TRBV9, the J call TRBJ2-3; TRBD1 is a possible D gene (5 bases). V was clipped by 0 bases and J by 2 bases, with 13 bases between them. CDR1 and CDR2 (germline): SGDLS, YYNGEE. The CDR3 is 16 residues long. The CDR3 loop reads CASSVGRRVPTDTQYF. In nucleotides, the CDR3 is TGTGCCAGCAGCGTAGGTCGCAGGGTGCCCACAGATACGCAGTATTTT.

The chain joins TRBV4-3 to TRBJ2-2; D gene unclear. The CDR3 runs 15 residues. The V gene lost 0 bases and the J gene lost 7 bases, with 12 bases spanning the gap. CDR1 and CDR2 from the germline V gene are LGHNA and YSLEER. This CDR3 reads CASSQDADPNGELFF. The CDR3 DNA is TGCGCCAGCAGCCAAGATGCAGATCCCAACGGGGAGCTGTTTTTT.

This chain joins TRBV7-6 and TRBJ2-1; a possible D gene is TRBD1 (5 bases). The germline V and J ends were trimmed by 1 base and 12 bases, with 13 bases remaining between them. The germline V gene encodes CDR1 SGHVS and CDR2 FNYEAQ. This CDR3 has 13 amino acids. This chain's CDR3 is CASSLESQGLQFF. The CDR3 nucleotides are TGTGCCAGCAGCTTAGAAAGCCAGGGCTTGCAGTTCTTC.

This clone was recorded only once. This sequence joins TRBV30 and TRBJ1-4; D is possibly TRBD1 (5 bases). From germline, CDR1 is GTSNPN and CDR2 SVGIG (reference sequence). Trimming took off 0 bases at V and 3 bases at J, with 5 bases between the two ends. The CDR3 is 13 amino acids. The CDR3 is CAWSVGANEKLFF. The CDR3, as DNA: TGTGCCTGGAGTGTAGGGGCTAATGAAAAACTGTTTTTT.

The chain recombines TRBV29-1 with TRBJ2-7; D possibly corresponds to TRBD1 (6 bases). Germline V CDR1 and CDR2: SQVTM, ANQGSEA. Trimming removed 6 bases from V and 6 bases from J, with 15 bases in between. The CDR3 extends over 12 amino acids. The CDR3 is CSVTGPTGEQYF. In DNA form, the CDR3 reads TGCAGCGTAACAGGGCCTACCGGCGAGCAGTACTTC.

Only a few counts were recorded for this clone. The chain uses TRBV18 and TRBJ2-2; D remains ambiguous. V was shortened by 3 bases and J by 0 bases, with 14 bases between the two germline ends. CDR3 length: 17 residues. The germline CDR1 and CDR2 sequences are KGHSH and LQKENI. The CDR3 DNA is TGTGCCAGCTCACCTGGTTCGTCTGCAACGAACACCGGGGAGCTGTTTTTT. It translates to CASSPGSSATNTGELFF.

The V gene is TRBV7-9, the J gene TRBJ2-7, with 8 bases fitting TRBD2. The CDR3 consists of 14 residues. Looked up from germline, CDR1 is SEHNR and CDR2 is FQNEAQ (reference sequence). The J segment lost 2 bases and the V segment lost 5 bases, leaving 5 bases of the junction unmatched. The CDR3 loop reads CASSRSTSAYEQYF. DNA for the CDR3: TGTGCCAGCAGCCGATCGACTAGCGCCTACGAGCAGTACTTC.

The chain combines TRBV5-4 with TRBJ1-1; TRBD1 agrees at 7 bases. The CDR3 is 13 amino acids. The germline CDR1 and CDR2 sequences are SGHNT and YYREEE (reference sequence). Losses at the gene ends were 4 bases for V and 3 bases for J; bases not matched to a gene: 3. The CDR3 coding sequence is TGTGCCAGCAGCAAGGACAGGCACACTGAAGCTTTCTTT. Its translation: CASSKDRHTEAFF.

V is TRBV6-1 and J is TRBJ1-1; D call uncertain. Germline V gene lookup returns CDR1 MNHNS and CDR2 SASEGT. The V and J ends lost 3 bases and 11 bases respectively, with 22 bases between them. The CDR3 spans 15 residues. In nucleotides, the CDR3 is TGTGCCAGCAGTGACGGCGGAGACAAGATATCCGGGGCTTTCTTT. Protein: CASSDGGDKISGAFF.

V usage is TRBV9 and J usage is TRBJ2-5; D tentatively fits TRBD1 or TRBD2 (5 bases each). The germline V gene has CDR1 SGDLS and CDR2 YYNGEE. This CDR3 spans 14 amino acids. Trimming shortened V by 3 bases and J by 4 bases, and 13 bases separated the two germline ends. CDR3 bases: TGTGCCAGCAGCGATCCACGGGGCCTAGAGACCCAGTACTTC. Its protein is CASSDPRGLETQYF.

The rearrangement links TRBV5-1 to TRBJ1-4; tentatively, D is TRBD1 (6 bases). The germline V gene has CDR1 SGHRS and CDR2 YFSETQ. The CDR3 sequence is 15 residues long. The germline V and J ends were trimmed by 3 bases and 4 bases, with 13 bases remaining between them. CDR3 nucleotides: TGCGCCAGCAGCTCTACAGGGTGGGATAATGAAAAACTGTTTTTT. Translated, it gives CASSSTGWDNEKLFF.

The genes are TRBV6-5 and TRBJ1-2; D ambiguous. Per germline, CDR1 MNHEY and CDR2 SVGAGI. This CDR3 has 14 residues. V lost 0 bases, J lost 4 bases, and 9 bases lay in between. The CDR3: CASSYSMGTYGYTF. The CDR3 DNA reads as TGTGCCAGCAGTTACTCGATGGGTACCTATGGCTACACCTTC.

This sequence joins TRBV5-1 and TRBJ2-7; D is unresolved. Germline CDR1 SGHRS, CDR2 YFSETQ. The CDR3 runs to 14 residues. V was cut by 4 bases and J by 0 bases, with 11 bases left in between. DNA of the CDR3: TGCGCCAGCAGCCGAGCCGGAAGCTCCTACGAGCAGTACTTC. It translates to CASSRAGSSYEQYF.

The V call is TRBV5-6, the J call TRBJ2-7; 8 nucleotides align to TRBD2. J was trimmed by 2 bases and V by 5 bases; bases with no gene match: 3. CDR1 SGHDT and CDR2 YYEEEE come from the germline V gene. The CDR3 is 13 amino acids. This CDR3 reads CASRVAGTYEQYF. CDR3 DNA sequence: TGTGCCAGCAGGGTAGCGGGAACCTACGAGCAGTACTTC.

The chain joins TRBV7-8 to TRBJ2-1, with D unresolved. V dropped 5 bases and J dropped 7 bases, with 18 bases sitting between them. From germline, CDR1 is SGHVS and CDR2 FQNEAQ. The CDR3 has 15 residues. The CDR3 reads CASSGVRQAANEQFF. CDR3 DNA sequence: TGTGCCAGCAGCGGCGTTCGTCAGGCCGCGAATGAGCAGTTCTTC.

The gene calls are TRBV29-1 and TRBJ2-1, with no clear D. The CDR3 has 11 residues. The V and J ends lost 7 bases and 3 bases respectively, with 7 bases between them. Per the germline V gene, CDR1 is SQVTM and CDR2 is ANQGSEA. CDR3 DNA sequence: TGCAGCGGCCAACACTACAATGAGCAGTTCTTC. Its translation: CSGQHYNEQFF.

The chain carries TRBV15 and TRBJ2-1; D remains unclear. V was pared by 1 base and J by 9 bases, with 7 bases between. CDR3 size: 12 residues. Germline V gene sequence: CDR1 LNHNV, CDR2 YYDKDF (reference sequence). CDR3 sequence reads: CATSRAGLEQFF. CDR3 DNA: TGTGCCACCAGCAGAGCCGGGCTTGAGCAGTTCTTC.

This chain uses TRBV10-3 with TRBJ1-2; unclear D gene. Germline assignment: CDR1 ENHRY and CDR2 SYGVKD. With 1 base removed from V and 5 bases from J, the gap between germline ends came to 5 bases. CDR3 length: 12 residues. The CDR3 reads CAISELGYGYTF. CDR3 nucleotide sequence: TGTGCCATCAGTGAGTTGGGGTATGGCTACACCTTC.

Comments on this clone: An end of the junction does not agree with germline; a read error may underlie this. The chain couples TRBV18 to TRBJ2-3; the D gene is possibly TRBD2 (5 bases). The CDR3 loop spans 13 amino acids. Looked up from germline, CDR1 is KGHSH and CDR2 is LQKENI. CDR3: CASSSPSTVTQYF. CDR3 DNA sequence: TGTGCCAGCTCCTCCCCTAGCACAGTTACGCAGTATTTT.

The chain has TRBV6-5 and TRBJ2-7, with D perhaps matching TRBD2 (6 bases). The germline V gene encodes CDR1 MNHEY and CDR2 SVGAGI. CDR3 length equals 15 residues. Trimming cost V 5 bases and J 2 bases, with 16 bases left between them. CDR3 bases: TGTGCCAGCAGTCCCCGGCGGGGTGGTGCCTACGAGCAGTACTTC. This codes for CASSPRRGGAYEQYF.

The gene calls are TRBV10-3 and TRBJ2-7; 12 nucleotides agree with TRBD2. V was clipped by 10 bases and J by 7 bases; unmatched bases: 11. CDR3 length equals 14 residues. CDR1 ENHRY and CDR2 SYGVKD come from the germline V gene. As DNA, the CDR3 is TGTGCCACATCGACTAGCGGGAGTGCGCGGGAGCAGTACTTC. Translation: CATSTSGSAREQYF.

V gene TRBV10-2 combines with J gene TRBJ2-7; TRBD2 matches at 8 bases. V lost 3 bases and J lost 3; bases outside the gene matches: 4. In germline, CDR1 is WSHSY, CDR2 SAAADI. This CDR3 comprises 14 residues. The CDR3 reads CASSESGGRYEQYF. The CDR3 bases are TGCGCCAGCAGTGAAAGCGGGGGACGCTACGAGCAGTACTTC.

CDR3 protein: CASSLDRGVSSPLHF. The CDR3 nucleotides are TGTGCCAGCAGCTTGGACAGGGGAGTAAGCTCACCCCTCCACTTT. V and J are TRBV7-9 and TRBJ1-6; 9 bases agree with TRBD1. Looked up from germline, CDR1 is SEHNR and CDR2 is FQNEAQ (reference sequence). Losses at the gene ends were 3 bases for V and 10 bases for J; bases not matched to a gene: 7. This CDR3 is 15 amino acids long. The full variable domain, completed using reference TRBV7-9 and TRBJ1-6, is DTGVSQNPRHKITKRGQNVTFRCDPISEHNRLYWYRQTLGQGPEFLTYFQNEAQLEKSRLLSDRFSAERPKGSFSTLEIQRTEQGDSAMYLCASSLDRGVSSPLHFGNGTRLTVT.

V usage is TRBV7-9 and J usage is TRBJ2-2, with 7 positions matching TRBD1. Germline values: CDR1 SEHNR, CDR2 FQNEAQ (reference sequence). After removal of 3 bases from V and 1 base from J, the junction contained 8 bases not matched to a gene. CDR3 length equals 17 residues. The CDR3, as DNA: TGTGCCAGCAGCTTCCCAAGGGCAGGGGGGAACACCGGGGAGCTGTTTTTT. Its protein product is CASSFPRAGGNTGELFF.